This T cell receptor (beta chain) comes out of a study of T cell repertoires in cytomegalovirus infection. MiXCR, run by TCRdb on the reads, gives a single entry per CDR3 protein. The repertoire holds hundreds of thousands of distinct CDR3 sequences, with 15% to 20% as singletons. This CDR3 is built from 14 residues. Germline V CDR1 and CDR2: SGHTA, FQGNSA. Trimming took 3 bases from V and 1 from J, leaving 6 bases between them. The sequence derives from a human donor in good health (CMV status not recorded). Some clones in this sample may be carry-over from other donors' samples. Sequencing input: PBMCs. V gene TRBV7-2 combines with J gene TRBJ1-4, with unresolved D. The CDR3 DNA is TGTGCCAGCAGCTTTTACGGAACTAATGAAAAACTGTTTTTT. Its translation: CASSFYGTNEKLFF.